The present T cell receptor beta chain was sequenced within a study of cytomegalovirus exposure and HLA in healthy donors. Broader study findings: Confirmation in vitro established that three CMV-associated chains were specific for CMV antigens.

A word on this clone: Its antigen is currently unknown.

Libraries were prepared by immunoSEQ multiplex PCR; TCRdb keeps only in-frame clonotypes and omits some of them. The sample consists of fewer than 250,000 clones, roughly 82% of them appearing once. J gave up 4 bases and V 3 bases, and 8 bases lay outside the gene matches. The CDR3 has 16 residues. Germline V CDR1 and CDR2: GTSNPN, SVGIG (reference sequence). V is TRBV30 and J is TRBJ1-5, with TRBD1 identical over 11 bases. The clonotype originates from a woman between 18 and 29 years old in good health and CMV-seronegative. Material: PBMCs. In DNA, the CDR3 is TGTGCCTGGAGCGGGACGGGACAGGGGGATAATCAGCCCCAGCATTTT. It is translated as CAWSGTGQGDNQPQHF.